A selection of T cell receptor beta chains follows, all from one sample in a study of post-analysis software for immune sequencing data. TCRdb reanalysed the PCR reads using MiXCR and keeps one entry per CDR3 protein. The repertoire has about 570,000 distinct CDR3 sequences, around 34% of them found once; the top ten carry approximately 6%. Sequencing was done on a sample of blood. The receptor set was obtained from a girl aged 2-17 years with multiple sclerosis. Both conserved end residues are part of each CDR3. The D gene is left open where the match is weak. Some rows have no size entry. The others give once, few or many, or a class for an expanded clone.

clone size	J gene	V gene	CDR3 length	D gene	CDR3 DNA	CDR3 protein
-	TRBJ1-5	TRBV7-2	15	TRBD1	TGTGCCAGCAGCACCAGGACAGGGCGCAATCAGCCCCAGCATTTT	CASSTRTGRNQPQHF
few	TRBJ1-1	TRBV28	15	-	TGTGCCAGCAGCCCCCCGATGGGGCTGAACACTGAAGCTTTCTTT	CASSPPMGLNTEAFF
few	TRBJ2-3	TRBV6-5	16	TRBD2	TGTGCCAGCAGTTACTCGACTAGCGAAGGCACAGATACGCAGTATTTT	CASSYSTSEGTDTQYF
few	TRBJ2-3	TRBV6-5	14	TRBD1	TGTGCCAGCCACCGGACAGGGGGCACAGATACGCAGTATTTT	CASHRTGGTDTQYF
-	TRBJ2-1	TRBV3-1	13	-	TGTGCCAGCAGCCAAGTCCTGATGGATGAGCAGTTCTTC	CASSQVLMDEQFF
few	TRBJ2-1	TRBV6-5	15	TRBD2	TGTGCCAGCAGTTACAGGTCAGGGAGGGACAATGAGCAGTTCTTC	CASSYRSGRDNEQFF
few	TRBJ2-2	TRBV27	12	-	TGTGCCAGCAAGAGGGACACCGGGGAGCTGTTTTTT	CASKRDTGELFF
-	TRBJ2-1	TRBV15	17	TRBD1	TGTGCCACCAGCAGAGCTCCGGGGACAGGGCCCTACAATGAGCAGTTCTTC	CATSRAPGTGPYNEQFF
-	TRBJ2-1	TRBV5-1	14	-	TGCGCCAGCAGCTTGGCCCAGCCTCGGGATGAGCAGTTCTTC	CASSLAQPRDEQFF
-	TRBJ2-2	TRBV27	17	TRBD2	TGTGCCAGCAGTTCCGGACTAGCGGGGGGGCTAACCGGGGAGCTGTTTTTT	CASSSGLAGGLTGELFF
-	TRBJ2-4	TRBV5-1	18	TRBD1	TGCGCCAGCAGCGGGGGGACAGGGAATTTGATAGCCAAAAACATTCAGTACTTC	CASSGGTGNLIAKNIQYF
-	TRBJ2-7	TRBV19	15	-	TGTGCCAGTAGTATAGATCCAGGGTACTCCTACGAGCAGTACTTC	CASSIDPGYSYEQYF
-	TRBJ1-1	TRBV7-3	13	-	TGTGCCAGCAGCCTTGTCGCTGACACTGAAGCTTTCTTT	CASSLVADTEAFF
-	TRBJ2-5	TRBV4-1	17	TRBD1	TGCGCCAGCAGCCAAATCGATGCAGGACAGGGGCAGGAGACCCAGTACTTC	CASSQIDAGQGQETQYF
-	TRBJ2-1	TRBV19	15	TRBD1	TGTGCCATTTCTCGACAGGGGGCATCCTACAATGAGCAGTTCTTC	CAISRQGASYNEQFF
-	TRBJ1-4	TRBV15	18	-	TGTGCCACCAGCAGAGTCACGGGCGGCCCAGGGGCTGGGGAAAAACGGTTTTTT	CATSRVTGGPGAGEKRFF
few	TRBJ2-5	TRBV24-1	14	TRBD2	TGTGCCACCAGTGATACTAGTAGCGGGGGGACCCAGTACTTC	CATSDTSSGGTQYF
-	TRBJ1-1	TRBV10-3	14	-	TGTGCCATCAGACTAACAGCCCTGAACACTGAAGCTTTCTTT	CAIRLTALNTEAFF
-	TRBJ1-5	TRBV10-3	16	TRBD1	TGTGCCATCAGTGAGAGTACAGGGGGAGGCAATCAGCCCCAGCATTTT	CAISESTGGGNQPQHF
-	TRBJ2-5	TRBV20-1	12	-	TGCAGTGCTGGGGGGGGGCTGGAGACCCAGTACTTC	CSAGGGLETQYF
-	TRBJ2-1	TRBV3-1	17	-	TGTGCCAGCAGCCAAGATCCGGGGGGCGTCCTCTACAATGAGCAGTTCTTC	CASSQDPGGVLYNEQFF
-	TRBJ2-3	TRBV6-6	13	TRBD2	TGTGCCAGCGAGCGGGGGGACACAGATACGCAGTATTTT	CASERGDTDTQYF
-	TRBJ1-1	TRBV20-1	12	TRBD1	TGCAGTGCTCTGGCAGGGGGGCCTGAAGCTTTCTTT	CSALAGGPEAFF
-	TRBJ1-5	TRBV18	15	-	TGTGCCAGCTCACTCCGGGGGGAGAGCGGTCAGCCCCAGCATTTT	CASSLRGESGQPQHF
-	TRBJ2-5	TRBV5-5	16	TRBD2	TGTGCCAGCAGTTCCTCTAGCGGGGGGTACCAAGAGACCCAGTACTTC	CASSSSSGGYQETQYF
few	TRBJ1-5	TRBV12-3/TRBV12-4	14	-	TGTGCCAGCAGTTTAAAAGGGGAGAAGCAGCCCCAGCATTTT	CASSLKGEKQPQHF
many	TRBJ2-7	TRBV20-1	14	-	TGCAGTGCTAGAGATCTGGCCGCCTACTACGAGCAGTACTTC	CSARDLAAYYEQYF
-	TRBJ2-3	TRBV20-1	13	-	TGCAGTGTAACCGGGGAGTGGGCAGATACGCAGTATTTT	CSVTGEWADTQYF
-	TRBJ2-5	TRBV20-1	13	-	TGCAGTGCTCGCTTGGACAACCAAGAGACCCAGTACTTC	CSARLDNQETQYF
once	TRBJ2-1	TRBV14	16	TRBD2	TGTGTCAGCAGCCAAGTACTAGCGGGGGCATACAATGAGCAGTTCTTC	CVSSQVLAGAYNEQFF
-	TRBJ1-1	TRBV6-1	13	-	TGTGCCAGCAGTGAAGTTTTGCCGCCCGAAGCTTTCTTT	CASSEVLPPEAFF